The 26 T cell receptor beta chains presented below share a single source sample, sequenced in a study of blood T cell repertoires in COVID-19. TCRdb's copy holds only in-frame clones and misses some; the assay was immunoSEQ multiplex PCR. The sample lists roughly 700,000 clones; around 90% were seen once. What was sequenced was peripheral blood. The receptors stem from a woman under 30 with acute or convalescent COVID-19.

The rearrangement links TRBV5-1 to TRBJ1-2; 8 bases fit TRBD1. This CDR3 spans 15 amino acids. V was pared by 2 bases and J by 2 bases, with 5 bases of the junction left unmatched. Germline V lookup: CDR1 SGHRS, CDR2 YFSETQ. CDR3 in DNA: TGCGCCAGCAGCTTTGCCGACAGGGGAAACTATGGCTACACCTTC. Amino acids: CASSFADRGNYGYTF.

The CDR3 DNA sequence: TGTGCCAGCAGTTTACTTGGGGGGGAAAACATTCAGTACTTC. The encoded protein is CASSLLGGENIQYF. The J gene is TRBJ2-4, the V gene TRBV27; 7 bases agree with TRBD2. Per germline, CDR1 MNHEY and CDR2 SMNVEV (reference sequence). Trimming at V came to 2 bases and at J to 5 bases, leaving 3 bases not matched to a gene. This CDR3 has 14 amino acids.

The genes are TRBV7-9 and TRBJ1-2; maybe TRBD1 (5 bases). Germline CDR1 and CDR2: SEHNR and FQNEAQ (reference sequence). The CDR3 extends over 15 amino acids. V shed 2 bases and J shed 2 bases, with 12 bases lying between them. The CDR3, as DNA: TGTGCCAGCAGCTTATGGGGCTCCGTCAACTATGGCTACACCTTC. Protein: CASSLWGSVNYGYTF.

The chain uses TRBV3-1 (or the pseudogene TRBV3-2) and TRBJ1-2; no clear D. The germline V gene has CDR1 LGHDT and CDR2 YNNKEL (reference sequence). CDR3 length: 14 amino acids. The V end was cut by 7 bases, the J end by 4 bases, with 16 bases between. The CDR3 region has the DNA TGTGCCAGCACCCCGAGGGTGGCAGCCTATGGCTACACCTTC. Amino acids: CASTPRVAAYGYTF.

This chain links TRBV24-1 with TRBJ2-2, with a tentative D call TRBD2 (5 bases). The germline V gene encodes CDR1 KGHDR and CDR2 SFDVKD. This CDR3 has 15 residues. The ends were cut back, 3 bases at V and 7 bases at J, with 14 bases in the middle. CDR3 sequence reads: CATSDGRRRGGELFF. CDR3 bases: TGTGCCACCAGTGATGGCAGGAGGCGCGGCGGGGAGCTGTTTTTT.

This clone was detected only once. The chain is built from TRBV5-1 and TRBJ2-1; tentatively, D is TRBD1 (5 bases). Trimming cost V 2 bases and J 6 bases, with 12 bases left between them. Germline CDR1 is SGHRS and CDR2 is YFSETQ. The CDR3 is 14 amino acids. CDR3 region: CASSFDSTTNEQFF. The CDR3 bases are TGCGCCAGCAGCTTCGACAGTACGACCAATGAGCAGTTCTTC.

CDR3 coding DNA: TGTGCCAGCAGCTTGGAGGTGGGGAGAGAGACCCAGTACTTC. As protein: CASSLEVGRETQYF. The rearrangement links TRBV5-6 to TRBJ2-5; D is perhaps TRBD2 (5 bases). Trimming stripped 0 bases from V and 4 bases from J, with 10 bases between. The germline V gene has CDR1 SGHDT and CDR2 YYEEEE. The CDR3 is 14 residues long.

The chain links TRBV5-1 to TRBJ1-3; D uncertain. CDR3 size: 15 residues. V gave up 1 base and J gave up 0 bases, with 8 bases separating them. The V gene's germline CDR1 is SGHRS and CDR2 YFSETQ. CDR3 sequence reads: CASSLSLFSGNTIYF. The CDR3 region has the DNA TGCGCCAGCAGCTTGTCTTTATTCTCTGGAAACACCATATATTTT.

The rearrangement uses TRBV6-4 and TRBJ2-1, with TRBD1 identical over 12 bases. This CDR3 is built from 15 residues. After removal of 2 bases from V and 9 bases from J, the junction contained 5 bases not matched to a gene. Per the germline V gene, CDR1 is MRHNA and CDR2 is SNTAGT. Written as DNA, the CDR3 is TGTGCCAGCAGTGACGTGGGACAGGGGGCTGGTGAGCAGTTCTTC. Amino acid sequence: CASSDVGQGAGEQFF.

This rearrangement joins TRBV11-2 to TRBJ1-1, with D unclear. The germline CDR1 and CDR2 sequences are SGHAT and FQNNGV. The CDR3 has 16 amino acids. Trimming shortened V by 5 bases and J by 1 base, and 17 bases separated the two germline ends. As DNA, the CDR3 is TGTGCCAGCAGCCCTACCCTCAGGAAAGAGAACACTGAAGCTTTCTTT. Protein sequence: CASSPTLRKENTEAFF. The variable domain in full, completed from reference TRBV11-2 and TRBJ1-1, reads EAGVAQSPRYKIIEKRQSVAFWCNPISGHATLYWYQQILGQGPKLLIQFQNNGVVDDSQLPKDRFSAERLKGVDSTLKIQPAKLEDSAVYLCASSPTLRKENTEAFFGQGTRLTVV.

The rearrangement uses TRBV5-6 and TRBJ2-7, with D possibly being TRBD1 (6 bases). Trimming took 2 bases from V and 2 from J, leaving 17 bases between them. Germline CDR1 reads SGHDT; CDR2 reads YYEEEE. The CDR3 has 16 amino acids. DNA for the CDR3: TGTGCCAGCAGCTTCCCACCGGGACAACCAACCTACGAGCAGTACTTC. This gives the protein CASSFPPGQPTYEQYF.

The chain employs TRBV21-1 and TRBJ1-2; the table calls TRBD1, which could not be checked here. TRBV21-1 is flagged as a pseudogene. The CDR3 extends over 18 amino acids. The CDR3 nucleotides are TGTGCCAGCAGCACAGACGGGACAGGGGGGCTAAGGCGCTATGGCTACACCTTC. It specifies CASSTDGTGGLRRYGYTF.

The rearrangement links TRBV29-1 to TRBJ2-5, with 7 bases aligning to TRBD2. CDR1 SQVTM and CDR2 ANQGSEA come from the germline V gene. CDR3 length equals 15 residues. CDR3 bases: TGCACCATCCTGAGGGGCGGGGGTCTCCAAGAGACCCAGTACTTC. Translated: CTILRGGGLQETQYF.

The chain employs TRBV4-3 and TRBJ2-2; the match to TRBD2 covers 11 bases. The CDR3 has 17 amino acids. Per germline, CDR1 LGHNA and CDR2 YSLEER. The trim removed 0 bases at V and 5 bases at J, leaving 5 bases unmatched. The CDR3 bases are TGCGCCAGCAGCCAAGAGCCCGGGACTAGCGGAACCGGGGAGCTGTTTTTT. Translated: CASSQEPGTSGTGELFF.

The rearrangement uses TRBV7-2 and TRBJ1-3, with D perhaps matching TRBD1 (5 bases). CDR3 length: 18 amino acids. Trimming took off 0 bases at V and 0 bases at J, with 15 bases between the two ends. Per the germline V gene, CDR1 is SGHTA and CDR2 is FQGNSA. CDR3 sequence: CASSLADTPRPSGNTIYF. In nucleotides, the CDR3 is TGTGCCAGCAGCTTAGCGGACACCCCCCGTCCCTCTGGAAACACCATATATTTT.

The V gene is TRBV7-3, the J gene TRBJ2-2, with 12 bases fitting TRBD1. The CDR3 runs 17 residues. The V gene end was trimmed by 0 bases and the J gene end by 4 bases; junction bases not matched to a gene: 3. Germline CDR1 SGHTA, CDR2 FQGTGA. The CDR3 sequence: CASSLTGQGAPTGELFF. The CDR3 DNA follows: TGTGCCAGCAGCTTAACGGGACAGGGGGCGCCCACCGGGGAGCTGTTTTTT.

V is TRBV5-1 and J is TRBJ2-5; TRBD1 is a possible D gene (5 bases). There are 13 residues in the CDR3. Looked up from germline, CDR1 is SGHRS and CDR2 is YFSETQ. The ends were cut back, 6 bases at V and 1 base at J, with 10 bases in the middle. The CDR3 reads CASKGNVQETQYF. The CDR3 DNA follows: TGCGCCAGCAAGGGGAACGTCCAAGAGACCCAGTACTTC. Full variable domain (missing parts from reference TRBV5-1 and TRBJ2-5): KAGVTQTPRYLIKTRGQQVTLSCSPISGHRSVSWYQQTPGQGLQFLFEYFSETQRNKGNFPGRFSGRQFSNSRSEMNVSTLELGDSALYLCASKGNVQETQYFGPGTRLLVL.

The chain couples TRBV10-3 to TRBJ1-2; 7 bases match TRBD1. This CDR3 has 13 amino acids. Germline V gene lookup returns CDR1 ENHRY and CDR2 SYGVKD. J gave up 7 bases and V 3 bases, and 5 bases lay outside the gene matches. CDR3 sequence: CAISDGTVGGYTF. CDR3 in DNA: TGTGCCATCAGTGACGGGACAGTCGGTGGCTACACCTTC.

V usage is TRBV4-3 and J usage is TRBJ2-6; D not resolved. The CDR3 contains 16 residues. The germline V gene has CDR1 LGHNA and CDR2 YSLEER. V lost 1 base, J lost 0 bases, and 7 bases lay in between. The DNA of the CDR3 is TGCGCCAGCAGCCAAGGAGAATTCTCTGGGGCCAACGTCCTGACTTTC. Its protein is CASSQGEFSGANVLTF.

This clone showed up just a few times. The chain recombines TRBV6-2 or TRBV6-3 with TRBJ2-1; no reliable D call. Germline V gene sequence: CDR1 MNHEY, CDR2 SVGEGT. The CDR3 runs 14 residues. V lost 2 bases to trimming and J lost 2 bases, with 7 bases between them. The CDR3 sequence is CASSYDTAYNEQFF. CDR3 coding DNA: TGTGCCAGCAGTTACGACACAGCCTACAATGAGCAGTTCTTC.

This chain joins TRBV4-2 and TRBJ2-7; D is unclear. With 1 base removed from V and 2 bases from J, the gap between germline ends came to 3 bases. This CDR3 is 12 amino acids long. The germline CDR1 and CDR2 sequences are LGHNA and YNFKEQ. The CDR3 reads CASSQGPYEQYF. In DNA, the CDR3 is TGTGCCAGCAGCCAAGGGCCCTACGAGCAGTACTTC.

Of note for this clone: Other DNA sequences of this sample code for an identical CDR3. V gene TRBV5-6 combines with J gene TRBJ1-5; D perhaps matches TRBD1 (5 bases). From germline, CDR1 is SGHDT and CDR2 YYEEEE. With 0 bases removed from V and 0 bases from J, the gap between germline ends came to 10 bases. This CDR3 contains 16 residues. The CDR3 sequence: CASSLGGRYSNQPQHF. CDR3 nucleotide sequence: TGTGCCAGCAGCTTGGGGGGCAGATATAGCAATCAGCCCCAGCATTTT.

The V call is TRBV7-2, the J call TRBJ2-1, with 7 bases aligning to TRBD2. The CDR3 is 16 residues long. Trimming at V came to 2 bases and at J to 7 bases, leaving 11 bases not matched to a gene. Germline CDR1 is SGHTA and CDR2 is FQGNSA. The CDR3: CASSLFGTTNPNEQFF. CDR3 coding DNA: TGTGCCAGCAGCTTATTTGGGACTACTAACCCAAATGAGCAGTTCTTC.

As regards this clone: The sample holds other DNA sequences that translate to the same CDR3. The chain has TRBV9 and TRBJ2-1; 8 positions agree with TRBD2. The V gene end was trimmed by 0 bases and the J gene end by 4 bases; junction bases not matched to a gene: 3. The CDR3 length is 15 residues. CDR1 and CDR2 from the germline V gene are SGDLS and YYNGEE. CDR3 sequence: CASSVDGGDYNEQFF. The CDR3 DNA sequence: TGTGCCAGCAGCGTAGACGGGGGGGATTACAATGAGCAGTTCTTC.

This chain uses TRBV27 with TRBJ1-4; 7 nucleotides agree with TRBD1. J was trimmed by 6 bases and V by 5 bases; bases with no gene match: 9. This CDR3 is built from 15 residues. Germline CDR1 is MNHEY and CDR2 is SMNVEV (reference sequence). The CDR3 sequence: CASSPETGRDEKLFF. For the CDR3, the DNA is TGTGCCAGCAGTCCCGAGACAGGGCGGGATGAAAAACTGTTTTTT.

The chain links TRBV19 to TRBJ2-3; D gene uncertain. CDR1 LNHDA and CDR2 SQIVND come from the germline V gene (reference sequence). This CDR3 comprises 16 residues. Trimming took 5 bases from V and 2 from J, leaving 17 bases between them. The CDR3: CASSSAVRRSTDTQYF. CDR3 coding DNA: TGTGCCAGTAGTTCCGCTGTGAGGCGATCCACAGATACGCAGTATTTT.